This entry lists 15 T cell receptor beta chains sequenced from one sample in a study of blood T cell repertoires in COVID-19. The method was immunoSEQ multiplex PCR; TCRdb's version includes in-frame clones alone and lacks a portion of them. The data show 180,000 or so clones, about 88% seen once. Material: PBMCs or T cells enriched from blood (not recorded which). These receptors all come from a woman aged 40 to 55 with acute COVID-19.

The chain joins TRBV24-1 to TRBJ2-3; D is uncertain. CDR1 KGHDR and CDR2 SFDVKD come from the germline V gene. Trimming cost V 6 bases and J 6 bases, with 18 bases left between them. The CDR3 extends over 15 amino acids. The CDR3 is CATSSVHDPGDTQYF. CDR3 sequence (DNA): TGTGCCACCAGTTCTGTGCACGACCCCGGGGATACGCAGTATTTT.

The rearrangement uses TRBV4-1 and TRBJ2-5; no clear D gene. CDR1 is MGHRA, CDR2 YSYEKL, per germline. The CDR3 has 15 residues. V lost 0 bases and J lost 2, with 10 bases in between. The CDR3 coding sequence is TGCGCCAGCAGCCAAGACTCACTGAGGCAAGAGACCCAGTACTTC. Protein: CASSQDSLRQETQYF.

The chain employs TRBV7-2 and TRBJ2-3; 7 bases agree with TRBD2. The V and J ends lost 1 base and 6 bases, in that order; junction bases with no gene match: 10. CDR3 length equals 16 residues. Germline CDR1 SGHTA, CDR2 FQGNSA. The CDR3 nucleotides read TGTGCCAGCAGCTTAGAGGGTGGGGGAGGGCGCGATACGCAGTATTTT. Residues: CASSLEGGGGRDTQYF.

This rearrangement joins TRBV5-1 to TRBJ1-1; 7 bases align to TRBD1. The V gene's germline CDR1 is SGHRS and CDR2 YFSETQ. The CDR3 extends over 15 amino acids. With 0 bases clipped from V and 1 base from J, the junction kept 3 bases outside the gene matches. The CDR3 here is CASSLGKGANTEAFF. The CDR3 coding sequence is TGCGCCAGCAGCTTGGGCAAGGGGGCGAACACTGAAGCTTTCTTT.

The genes are TRBV11-2 and TRBJ1-2; TRBD1 matches at 10 bases. The V gene's germline CDR1 is SGHAT and CDR2 FQNNGV. Trimming took 3 bases from V and 6 from J; bases not matched to a gene: 7. The CDR3 extends over 15 amino acids. The CDR3 protein is CASSLPGQGRDGYTF. For the CDR3, the DNA is TGTGCCAGCAGCTTGCCGGGACAGGGGAGAGATGGCTACACCTTC.

V usage is TRBV12-3 or TRBV12-4 and J usage is TRBJ1-1; a possible D gene is TRBD1 (6 bases). The CDR3 sequence is 12 residues long. V was clipped by 3 bases and J by 5 bases, with 7 bases between them. This CDR3 reads CASSFGQTEAFF. In nucleotides, the CDR3 is TGTGCCAGCAGTTTTGGACAGACTGAAGCTTTCTTT.

CDR3 sequence (DNA): TGTGCCAGCAGCGCCCGGGACTTGACCTACAATGAGCAGTTCTTC. Encoded protein: CASSARDLTYNEQFF. The chain uses TRBV9 and TRBJ2-1; a possible D gene is TRBD2 (6 bases). The CDR3 consists of 15 residues. The ends were cut back, 3 bases at V and 2 bases at J, with 12 bases in the middle. Germline loops: CDR1 SGDLS, CDR2 YYNGEE.

The rearrangement links TRBV24-1 to TRBJ2-3, with TRBD2 identical over 11 bases. The CDR3 runs 20 residues. The junction had 17 bases not matched to a gene; V was cut back by 5 bases and J by 2 bases. Germline V lookup: CDR1 KGHDR, CDR2 SFDVKD. CDR3 residues: CATSVIAGTSGLGPTDTQYF. The CDR3 DNA reads TGTGCCACCAGTGTTATAGCCGGGACTAGCGGTCTTGGCCCCACAGATACGCAGTATTTT.

The chain joins TRBV19 to TRBJ2-3, with 14 bases identical to TRBD2. This CDR3 contains 15 residues. Trimming cost V 5 bases and J 6 bases; bases outside gene matches: 4. CDR1 LNHDA and CDR2 SQIVND come from the germline V gene (reference sequence). Written as DNA, the CDR3 is TGTGCCAGTAGTTGGACTAGCGGGGGGAGTGATACGCAGTATTTT. Translated, it gives CASSWTSGGSDTQYF. The variable domain in full, completed from reference TRBV19 and TRBJ2-3, reads DGGITQSPKYLFRKEGQNVTLSCEQNLNHDAMYWYRQDPGQGLRLIYYSQIVNDFQKGDIAEGYSVSREKKESFPLTVTSAQKNPTAFYLCASSWTSGGSDTQYFGPGTRLTVL.

This chain links TRBV19 with TRBJ1-5, with 8 bases lining up with TRBD1. This CDR3 is 16 amino acids long. Per germline, CDR1 LNHDA and CDR2 SQIVND (reference sequence). J lost 6 bases, V lost 9 bases, and 16 bases had no gene match. Here the CDR3 DNA reads TGTGCCAGCAACTCCCCAAGGGACAGGAGCCTTCAGCCCCAGCATTTT. It yields the protein CASNSPRDRSLQPQHF. Complete variable domain (other parts from reference TRBV19 and TRBJ1-5): DGGITQSPKYLFRKEGQNVTLSCEQNLNHDAMYWYRQDPGQGLRLIYYSQIVNDFQKGDIAEGYSVSREKKESFPLTVTSAQKNPTAFYLCASNSPRDRSLQPQHFGDGTRLSIL.

The gene calls are TRBV5-4 and TRBJ1-3; the match to TRBD1 covers 8 bases. The CDR3 totals 17 residues. Germline-derived CDR1 and CDR2 are SGHNT and YYREEE (reference sequence). The J segment lost 2 bases and the V segment lost 0 bases, leaving 7 bases of the junction unmatched. The chain's CDR3 is CASSLGAGGIPGNTIYF. The DNA of the CDR3 is TGTGCCAGCAGCTTGGGGGCAGGGGGCATTCCTGGAAACACCATATATTTT.

The chain recombines TRBV5-1 with TRBJ2-3; 12 bases line up with TRBD2. Germline assignment: CDR1 SGHRS and CDR2 YFSETQ. Trimming removed 3 bases from V and 5 bases from J; junction bases left unmatched: 7. CDR3 size: 16 residues. CDR3 in DNA: TGCGCCAGCAGCTATCGACTAGCGGGAGAGGGAGATACGCAGTATTTT. Encoded protein: CASSYRLAGEGDTQYF. Filled out from reference TRBV5-1 and TRBJ2-3, the complete variable domain reads KAGVTQTPRYLIKTRGQQVTLSCSPISGHRSVSWYQQTPGQGLQFLFEYFSETQRNKGNFPGRFSGRQFSNSRSEMNVSTLELGDSALYLCASSYRLAGEGDTQYFGPGTRLTVL.

The chain joins TRBV29-1 to TRBJ1-2; TRBD1 aligns across 7 bases. CDR1 SQVTM and CDR2 ANQGSEA come from the germline V gene. The CDR3 is made up of 11 amino acids. The chain's CDR3 is CSFQGGYGYTF. In DNA, the CDR3 is TGCAGTTTTCAGGGGGGCTATGGCTACACCTTC.

This chain links TRBV6-1 with TRBJ2-7; the match to TRBD1 covers 9 bases. The J segment lost 6 bases and the V segment lost 2 bases, leaving 5 bases of the junction unmatched. The CDR3 length is 14 residues. Per the germline V gene, CDR1 is MNHNS and CDR2 is SASEGT. CDR3 residues: CASSELGQGAEQYF. The CDR3 DNA sequence: TGTGCCAGCAGTGAACTGGGACAGGGAGCCGAGCAGTACTTC.

This clone was counted a single time. The DNA for the CDR3 is TGCGCCAGCAGCACGCAAACAGGGAACTCTGGAAACACCATATATTTT. This translates into CASSTQTGNSGNTIYF. The rearrangement joins TRBV4-1 to TRBJ1-3; TRBD1 is a possible D gene (6 bases). Germline CDR1 reads MGHRA; CDR2 reads YSYEKL. The CDR3 runs 16 residues. V was cut by 5 bases and J by 0 bases, with 14 bases left in between.